The 5 T cell receptor beta chains below were found in one sample sequenced in a study of blood T cells in healthy people across ages. Alongside a J-beta primer mix, a sample-barcoded 5' primer served in a second PCR lasting about 7 to 12 cycles. TCRdb re-called the 5' RACE reads with MiXCR, one entry per CDR3 protein. The sample has 1.5 million to 2 million distinct CDR3 sequences, about 32% seen once; the top ten hold roughly 10%. Sequenced: blood. The receptors stem from a woman aged 30 to 39 in good health.

This clonotype came up a few times. V usage is TRBV5-1 and J usage is TRBJ1-4; no clear D. Germline CDR1 and CDR2: SGHRS and YFSETQ. Trimming removed 2 bases at V and 2 bases at J, with 10 bases between. CDR3 length: 15 residues. CDR3 DNA: TGCGCCAGCAGCTTCCGAGGCCTCACTAATGAAAAACTGTTTTTT. Protein sequence: CASSFRGLTNEKLFF. The complete variable domain, with remaining parts taken from reference TRBV5-1 and TRBJ1-4, reads KAGVTQTPRYLIKTRGQQVTLSCSPISGHRSVSWYQQTPGQGLQFLFEYFSETQRNKGNFPGRFSGRQFSNSRSEMNVSTLELGDSALYLCASSFRGLTNEKLFFGSGTQLSVL.

The gene calls are TRBV15 and TRBJ2-7; 7 bases map to TRBD1. The J segment lost 8 bases and the V segment lost 0 bases, leaving 16 bases of the junction unmatched. Germline assignment: CDR1 LNHNV and CDR2 YYDKDF (reference sequence). The CDR3 contains 17 residues. CDR3 DNA sequence: TGTGCCACCAGCAGAGAGTCGGGAACGGGGACAGCTTACAAGCAGTACTTC. Translation: CATSRESGTGTAYKQYF.

As regards this clonotype: Since a much larger clone is just one base distant, this may be a read error. The chain links TRBV12-3 or TRBV12-4 to TRBJ2-6; possibly TRBD1 for D (5 bases). This CDR3 region has 13 residues. The CDR3 DNA follows: TGTGCCAGTCTAGTCTCTGGGGCCAACGTCCCGACTTTC. Translating it yields CASLVSGANVPTF.

The chain couples TRBV11-2 to TRBJ2-1; D ambiguous. CDR3 length: 11 amino acids. Trimming pared 4 bases from V and 8 bases from J, leaving 6 bases between. CDR1 is SGHAT and CDR2 is FQNNGV in the germline V gene. This CDR3 reads CASSSHDEQFF. In DNA form, the CDR3 reads TGTGCCAGCAGCTCCCACGATGAGCAGTTCTTC. Full variable domain (rest looked up from reference TRBV11-2 and TRBJ2-1): EAGVAQSPRYKIIEKRQSVAFWCNPISGHATLYWYQQILGQGPKLLIQFQNNGVVDDSQLPKDRFSAERLKGVDSTLKIQPAKLEDSAVYLCASSSHDEQFFGPGTRLTVL.

The sample holds a few counts of this clonotype. The rearrangement joins TRBV2 to TRBJ2-5; D is unclear. Germline loops: CDR1 SNHLY, CDR2 FYNNEI. This CDR3 spans 11 amino acids. V was clipped by 7 bases and J by 6 bases, with 9 bases between them. Written as DNA, the CDR3 is TGTGCCAGCAAAGAGGAACAGACCCAGTACTTC. Translated, it gives CASKEEQTQYF.